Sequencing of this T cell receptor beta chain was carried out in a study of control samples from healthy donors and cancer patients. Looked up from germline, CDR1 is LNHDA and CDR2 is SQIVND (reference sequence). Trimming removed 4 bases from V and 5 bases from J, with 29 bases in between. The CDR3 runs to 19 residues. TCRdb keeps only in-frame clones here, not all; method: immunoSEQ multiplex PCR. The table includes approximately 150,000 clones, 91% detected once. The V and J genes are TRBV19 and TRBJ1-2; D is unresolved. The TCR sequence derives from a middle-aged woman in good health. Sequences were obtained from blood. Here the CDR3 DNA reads TGTGCCAGTAGTACCCCGGAAACCGCAAGAATGAGAGACGATTATGGCTACACCTTC. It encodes CASSTPETARMRDDYGYTF.